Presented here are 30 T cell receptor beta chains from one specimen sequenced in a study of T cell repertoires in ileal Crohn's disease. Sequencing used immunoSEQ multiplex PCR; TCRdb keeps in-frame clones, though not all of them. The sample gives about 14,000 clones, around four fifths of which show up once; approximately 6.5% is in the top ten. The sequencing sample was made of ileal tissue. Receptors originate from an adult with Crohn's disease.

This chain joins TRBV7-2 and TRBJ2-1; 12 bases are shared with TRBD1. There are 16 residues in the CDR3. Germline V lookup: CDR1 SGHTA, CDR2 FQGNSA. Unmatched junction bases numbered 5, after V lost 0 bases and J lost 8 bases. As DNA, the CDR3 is TGTGCCAGCAGCTTAGCCGGGACAGGGGGCCTCCATGAGCAGTTCTTC. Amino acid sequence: CASSLAGTGGLHEQFF.

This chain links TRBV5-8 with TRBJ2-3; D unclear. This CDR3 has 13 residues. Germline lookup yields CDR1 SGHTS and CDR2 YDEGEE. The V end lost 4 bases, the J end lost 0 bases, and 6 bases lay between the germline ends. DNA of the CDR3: TGTGCCAGCAGCACTCACAGCACAGATACGCAGTATTTT. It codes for CASSTHSTDTQYF.

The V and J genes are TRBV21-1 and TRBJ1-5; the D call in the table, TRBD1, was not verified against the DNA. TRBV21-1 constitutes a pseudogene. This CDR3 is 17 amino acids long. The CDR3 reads CASSKLIIQGRNQPQHF. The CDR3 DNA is TGTGCCAGCAGCAAACTGATTATACAGGGGAGAAATCAGCCCCAGCATTTT.

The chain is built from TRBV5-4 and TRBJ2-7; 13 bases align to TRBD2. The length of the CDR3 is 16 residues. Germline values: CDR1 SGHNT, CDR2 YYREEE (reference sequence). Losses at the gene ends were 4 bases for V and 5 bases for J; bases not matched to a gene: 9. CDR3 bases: TGTGCCAGCAGCCGTGGTGGACTAGCGGGAGCGGACGAGCAGTACTTC. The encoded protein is CASSRGGLAGADEQYF.

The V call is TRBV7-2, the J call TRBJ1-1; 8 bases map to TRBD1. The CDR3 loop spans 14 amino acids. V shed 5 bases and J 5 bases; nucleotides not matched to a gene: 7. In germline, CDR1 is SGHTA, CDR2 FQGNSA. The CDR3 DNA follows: TGTGCCAGCAGCCCACTTTGGACAGGGACTGAAGCTTTCTTT. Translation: CASSPLWTGTEAFF.

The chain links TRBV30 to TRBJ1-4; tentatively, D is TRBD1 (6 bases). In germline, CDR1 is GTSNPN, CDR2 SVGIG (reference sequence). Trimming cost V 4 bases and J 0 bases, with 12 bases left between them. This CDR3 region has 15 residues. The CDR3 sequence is CAWMPDSATNEKLFF. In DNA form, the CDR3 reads TGTGCCTGGATGCCGGACAGCGCAACTAATGAAAAACTGTTTTTT.

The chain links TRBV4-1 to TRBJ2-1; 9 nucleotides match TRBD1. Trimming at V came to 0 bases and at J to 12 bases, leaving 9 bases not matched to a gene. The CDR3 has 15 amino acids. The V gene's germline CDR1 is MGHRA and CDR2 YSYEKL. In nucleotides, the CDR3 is TGCGCCAGCAGCCAAGAAGAGCGTACAGGGGGCCGGCAGTTCTTC. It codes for CASSQEERTGGRQFF.

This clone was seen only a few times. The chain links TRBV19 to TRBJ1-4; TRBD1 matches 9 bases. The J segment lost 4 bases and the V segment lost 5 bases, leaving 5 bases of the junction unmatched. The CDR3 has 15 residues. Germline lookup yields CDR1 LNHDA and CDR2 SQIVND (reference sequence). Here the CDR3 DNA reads TGTGCCAGTAGTCTGGGACAGGGAAATAATGAAAAACTGTTTTTT. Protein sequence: CASSLGQGNNEKLFF.

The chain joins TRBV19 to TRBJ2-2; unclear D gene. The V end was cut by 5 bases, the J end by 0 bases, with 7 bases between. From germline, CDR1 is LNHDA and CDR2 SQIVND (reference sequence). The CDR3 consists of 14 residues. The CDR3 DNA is TGTGCCAGTAGTCCGACTTCGAACACCGGGGAGCTGTTTTTT. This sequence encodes CASSPTSNTGELFF.

The CDR3 reads CASSEFGRGQETQYF. CDR3 sequence (DNA): TGTGCCAGCAGTGAATTTGGCAGGGGACAAGAGACCCAGTACTTC. The chain uses TRBV25-1 and TRBJ2-5; weak D call: TRBD1 (6 bases). Germline assignment: CDR1 MGHDK and CDR2 SYGVNS. The V end lost 1 base, the J end lost 2 bases, and 11 bases lay between the germline ends. CDR3 size: 15 residues. Full variable domain (remainder filled in from reference TRBV25-1 and TRBJ2-5): EADIYQTPRYLVIGTGKKITLECSQTMGHDKMYWYQQDPGMELHLIHYSYGVNSTEKGDLSSESTVSRIRTEHFPLTLESARPSHTSQYLCASSEFGRGQETQYFGPGTRLLVL.

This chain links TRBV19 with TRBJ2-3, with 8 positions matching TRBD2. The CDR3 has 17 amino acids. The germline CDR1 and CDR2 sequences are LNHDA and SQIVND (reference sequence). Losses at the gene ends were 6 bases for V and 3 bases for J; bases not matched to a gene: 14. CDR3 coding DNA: TGTGCCAGTAGCCCAGGACTAGCCGGGGTTCGTACAGATACGCAGTATTTT. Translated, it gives CASSPGLAGVRTDTQYF.

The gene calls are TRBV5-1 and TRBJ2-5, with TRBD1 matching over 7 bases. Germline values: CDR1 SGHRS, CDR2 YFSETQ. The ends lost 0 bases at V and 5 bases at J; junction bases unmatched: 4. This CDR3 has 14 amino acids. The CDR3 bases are TGCGCCAGCAGCTTGGGGGACAGCCGGGAGACCCAGTACTTC. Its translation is CASSLGDSRETQYF.

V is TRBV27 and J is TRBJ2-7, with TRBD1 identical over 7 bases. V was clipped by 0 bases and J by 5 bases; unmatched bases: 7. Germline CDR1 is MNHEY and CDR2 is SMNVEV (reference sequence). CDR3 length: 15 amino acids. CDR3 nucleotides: TGTGCCAGCAGTTTATCACAGGGGCGTATCCACGAGCAGTACTTC. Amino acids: CASSLSQGRIHEQYF.

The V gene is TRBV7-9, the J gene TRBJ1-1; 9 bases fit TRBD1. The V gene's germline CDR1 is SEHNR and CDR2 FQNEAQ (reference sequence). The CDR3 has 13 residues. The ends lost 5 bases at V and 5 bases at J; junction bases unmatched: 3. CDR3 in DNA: TGTGCCAGCAGCCGGGACAGGGAGACTGAAGCTTTCTTT. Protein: CASSRDRETEAFF.

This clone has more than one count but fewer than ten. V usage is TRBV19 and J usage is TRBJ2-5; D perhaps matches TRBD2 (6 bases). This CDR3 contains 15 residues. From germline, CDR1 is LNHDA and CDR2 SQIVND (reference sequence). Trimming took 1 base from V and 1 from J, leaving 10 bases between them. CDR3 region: CASSIAGDFQETQYF. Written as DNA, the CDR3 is TGTGCCAGTAGTATAGCCGGGGACTTCCAAGAGACCCAGTACTTC.

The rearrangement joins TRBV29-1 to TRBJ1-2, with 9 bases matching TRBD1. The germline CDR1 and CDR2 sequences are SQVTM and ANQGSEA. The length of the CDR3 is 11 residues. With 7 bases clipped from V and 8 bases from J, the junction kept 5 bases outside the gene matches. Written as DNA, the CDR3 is TGCAGCGCACAGGGGGCGCAAGGCTACACCTTC. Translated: CSAQGAQGYTF.

This CDR3 is CASSQDGTGVETQYF. The CDR3 region has the DNA TGCGCCAGCAGCCAAGACGGAACAGGGGTCGAGACCCAGTACTTC. This chain joins TRBV4-3 and TRBJ2-5, with 7 bases identical to TRBD1. With 0 bases clipped from V and 5 bases from J, the junction kept 6 bases outside the gene matches. The CDR3 has 15 residues. Germline CDR1 LGHNA, CDR2 YSLEER.

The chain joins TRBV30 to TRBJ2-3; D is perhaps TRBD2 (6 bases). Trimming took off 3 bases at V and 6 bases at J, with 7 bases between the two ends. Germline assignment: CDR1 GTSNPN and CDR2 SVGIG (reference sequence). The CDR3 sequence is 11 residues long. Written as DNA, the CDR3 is TGTGCCTGGAGCCGGGAGGATACGCAGTATTTT. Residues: CAWSREDTQYF.

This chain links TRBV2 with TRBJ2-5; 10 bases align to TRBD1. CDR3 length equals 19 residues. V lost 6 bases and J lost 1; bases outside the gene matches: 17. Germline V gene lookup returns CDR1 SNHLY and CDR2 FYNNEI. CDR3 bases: TGTGCCAGCAGAAGACAGGGGGCGCATTATTTTTGGACCCAAGAGACCCAGTACTTC. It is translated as CASRRQGAHYFWTQETQYF.

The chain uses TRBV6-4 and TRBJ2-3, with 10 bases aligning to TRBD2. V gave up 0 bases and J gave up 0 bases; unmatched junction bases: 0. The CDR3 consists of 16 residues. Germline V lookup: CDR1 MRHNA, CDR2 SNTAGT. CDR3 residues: CASSDSTSGSTDTQYF. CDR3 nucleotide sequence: TGTGCCAGCAGTGACTCGACTAGCGGGAGCACAGATACGCAGTATTTT.

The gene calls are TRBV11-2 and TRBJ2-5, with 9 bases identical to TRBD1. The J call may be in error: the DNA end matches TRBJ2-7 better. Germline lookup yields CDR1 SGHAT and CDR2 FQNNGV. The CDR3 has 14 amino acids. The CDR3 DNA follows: TGTGCCAGCAGCTGGGACAGGGAAACCTACGAGCAGTACTTC. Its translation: CASSWDRETYEQYF.

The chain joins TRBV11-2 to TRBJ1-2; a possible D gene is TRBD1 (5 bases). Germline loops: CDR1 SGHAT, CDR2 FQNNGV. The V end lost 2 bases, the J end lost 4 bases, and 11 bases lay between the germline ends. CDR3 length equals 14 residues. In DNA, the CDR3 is TGTGCCAGCAGCTTATCCAGGGAGGGCTATGGCTACACCTTC. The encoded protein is CASSLSREGYGYTF.

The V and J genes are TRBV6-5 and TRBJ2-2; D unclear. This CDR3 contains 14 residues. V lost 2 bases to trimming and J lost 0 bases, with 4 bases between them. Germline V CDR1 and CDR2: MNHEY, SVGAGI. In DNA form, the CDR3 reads TGTGCCAGCAGTTACCGGGCGAACACCGGGGAGCTGTTTTTT. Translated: CASSYRANTGELFF.

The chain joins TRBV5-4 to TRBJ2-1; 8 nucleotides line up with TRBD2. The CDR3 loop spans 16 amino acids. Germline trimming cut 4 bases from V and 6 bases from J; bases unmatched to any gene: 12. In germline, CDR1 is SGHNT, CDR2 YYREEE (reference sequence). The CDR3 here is CASSPQVAGKFNEQFF. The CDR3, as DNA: TGTGCCAGCAGCCCCCAGGTAGCGGGAAAGTTCAATGAGCAGTTCTTC. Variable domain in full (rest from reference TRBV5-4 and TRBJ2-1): ETGVTQSPTHLIKTRGQQVTLRCSSQSGHNTVSWYQQALGQGPQFIFQYYREEENGRGNFPPRFSGLQFPNYSSELNVNALELDDSALYLCASSPQVAGKFNEQFFGPGTRLTVL.

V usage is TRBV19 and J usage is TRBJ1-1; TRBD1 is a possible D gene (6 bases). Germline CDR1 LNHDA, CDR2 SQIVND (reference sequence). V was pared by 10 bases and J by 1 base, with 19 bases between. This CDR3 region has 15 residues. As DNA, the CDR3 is TGTGCCACCACTCTTGGGCCAGGGGCGAACACTGAAGCTTTCTTT. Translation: CATTLGPGANTEAFF.

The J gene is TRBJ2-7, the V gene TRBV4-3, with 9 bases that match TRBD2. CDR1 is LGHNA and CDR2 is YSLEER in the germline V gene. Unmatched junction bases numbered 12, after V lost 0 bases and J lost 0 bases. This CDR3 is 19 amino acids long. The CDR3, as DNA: TGCGCCAGCAGCCAAGATGCGAGTAGCGGGGGATTCTACTCCTACGAGCAGTACTTC. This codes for CASSQDASSGGFYSYEQYF.

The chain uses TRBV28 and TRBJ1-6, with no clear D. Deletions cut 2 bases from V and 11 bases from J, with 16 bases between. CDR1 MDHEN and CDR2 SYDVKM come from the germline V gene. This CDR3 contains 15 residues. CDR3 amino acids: CASSLTVGGMAPLHF. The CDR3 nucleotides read TGTGCCAGCAGTTTAACAGTTGGAGGTATGGCACCCCTCCACTTT.

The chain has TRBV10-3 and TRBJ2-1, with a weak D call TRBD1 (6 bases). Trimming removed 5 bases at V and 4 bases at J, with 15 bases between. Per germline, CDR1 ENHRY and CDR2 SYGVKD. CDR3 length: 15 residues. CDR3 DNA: TGTGCCATCAGTCCCGGGACACGGGTTTACAATGAGCAGTTCTTC. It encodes CAISPGTRVYNEQFF.

This CDR3 is CASSFLGQGSLDTQYF. The CDR3 DNA reads TGTGCCAGCAGCTTCCTCGGACAGGGATCGTTGGATACGCAGTATTTT. The chain combines TRBV7-2 with TRBJ2-3, with 8 positions matching TRBD1. CDR1 is SGHTA and CDR2 is FQGNSA in the germline V gene. This CDR3 is 16 amino acids long. V lost 3 bases, J lost 6 bases, and 11 bases stayed unmatched.

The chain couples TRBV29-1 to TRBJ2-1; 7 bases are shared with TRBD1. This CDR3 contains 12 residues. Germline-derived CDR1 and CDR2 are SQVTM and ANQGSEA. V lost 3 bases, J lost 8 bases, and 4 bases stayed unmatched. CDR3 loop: CSVDQGVDEQFF. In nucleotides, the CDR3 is TGCAGCGTTGACCAGGGGGTGGATGAGCAGTTCTTC.